Below, 17 T cell receptor beta chains from the same sample are listed, as sequenced in a study of T cell responses to AZD1222 COVID-19 vaccine. Libraries were prepared by immunoSEQ multiplex PCR; TCRdb keeps only in-frame clonotypes and omits some of them. The table includes some 95,000 clones, around 90% detected once. The sequencing used peripheral blood, collected on day 0 of AZD1222 vaccination. These receptors were collected from an adult in good health.

This chain links TRBV19 with TRBJ1-1; D possibly corresponds to TRBD1 (5 bases). The CDR3 runs 15 residues. Germline values: CDR1 LNHDA, CDR2 SQIVND (reference sequence). With 5 bases removed from V and 1 base from J, the gap between germline ends came to 14 bases. DNA of the CDR3: TGTGCCAGTAGTCTACAGACGGGGGGGAACACTGAAGCTTTCTTT. Translating it yields CASSLQTGGNTEAFF.

The gene calls are TRBV7-2 and TRBJ1-2, with D perhaps matching TRBD1 (5 bases). Germline values: CDR1 SGHTA, CDR2 FQGNSA. The V and J ends lost 7 bases and 5 bases respectively, with 20 bases between them. The CDR3 sequence is 15 residues long. This chain's CDR3 is CASTFGLGRGYGYTF. The CDR3 coding sequence is TGTGCCAGCACCTTTGGGTTGGGGCGGGGATATGGCTACACCTTC.

The chain is built from TRBV2 and TRBJ1-2, with D unresolved. This CDR3 spans 12 amino acids. CDR1 SNHLY and CDR2 FYNNEI come from the germline V gene. V gave up 0 bases and J gave up 3 bases, with 2 bases separating them. The CDR3 sequence is CASSEADYGYTF. DNA for the CDR3: TGTGCCAGCAGTGAAGCGGACTATGGCTACACCTTC.

The V call is TRBV11-2, the J call TRBJ2-7, with TRBD1 identical over 9 bases. From germline, CDR1 is SGHAT and CDR2 FQNNGV. V dropped 0 bases and J dropped 7; count of bases not matched to a gene: 10. The CDR3 sequence is 16 residues long. The CDR3 DNA is TGTGCCAGCAGCTTAGATCCCGGGACAGGGTTGAGGGAGCAGTACTTC. Its protein product is CASSLDPGTGLREQYF.

CDR3 loop: CASSQDWIGNNYGYTF. In nucleotides, the CDR3 is TGCGCCAGCAGCCAAGATTGGATAGGGAATAACTATGGCTACACCTTC. This chain connects TRBV4-1 to TRBJ1-2; no firm D call. V was cut by 0 bases and J by 1 base, with 12 bases left in between. Germline lookup yields CDR1 MGHRA and CDR2 YSYEKL. This CDR3 is built from 16 residues.

In DNA form, the CDR3 reads TGTGCCAGCAGCTTATTATCGGGGTTCGAGCAGTACTTC. Translating gives CASSLLSGFEQYF. The rearrangement joins TRBV7-9 to TRBJ2-7; TRBD2 is a possible D gene (5 bases). Trimming took off 2 bases at V and 6 bases at J, with 11 bases between the two ends. The germline V gene encodes CDR1 SEHNR and CDR2 FQNEAQ (reference sequence). The CDR3 covers 13 residues.

This clone was picked up one time. One end of the junction does not line up with germline, which may come from a read error. This chain joins TRBV7-6 and TRBJ1-1; D is undetermined. The CDR3 runs 16 residues. Germline CDR1 reads SGHVS; CDR2 reads FNYEAQ. CDR3 bases: TGTGCCAGCAGCATAGCGGCGGGATGGAAGAACACTGAAGCTTTCTTT. Translated: CASSIAAGWKNTEAFF.

The chain combines TRBV2 with TRBJ1-2; D is ambiguous. The germline CDR1 and CDR2 sequences are SNHLY and FYNNEI. The V and J ends lost 4 bases and 8 bases respectively, with 5 bases between them. The CDR3 loop spans 10 amino acids. The CDR3 nucleotides are TGTGCCAGCAGTGTTGGGGGCTACACCTTC. The encoded protein is CASSVGGYTF. The complete variable domain, with remaining parts taken from reference TRBV2 and TRBJ1-2, reads EPEVTQTPSHQVTQMGQEVILRCVPISNHLYFYWYRQILGQKVEFLVSFYNNEISEKSEIFDDQFSVERPDGSNFTLKIRSTKLEDSAMYFCASSVGGYTFGSGTRLTVV.

This chain connects TRBV5-6 to TRBJ1-2; maybe TRBD1 (6 bases). In germline, CDR1 is SGHDT, CDR2 YYEEEE. The CDR3 totals 17 residues. Deletions cut 4 bases from V and 0 bases from J, with 19 bases between. The CDR3 region has the DNA TGTGCCAGCAGCGGATGGGGGGCGGGTAGTTCTAACTATGGCTACACCTTC. It yields the protein CASSGWGAGSSNYGYTF.

This chain uses TRBV5-4 with TRBJ2-5; no reliable D call. The CDR3 runs 14 residues. V was clipped by 1 base and J by 4 bases, with 11 bases between them. Germline V CDR1 and CDR2: SGHNT, YYREEE (reference sequence). For the CDR3, the DNA is TGTGCCAGCAGCTTGCGGATTATAGGAGAGACCCAGTACTTC. Translation gives CASSLRIIGETQYF.

The chain carries TRBV18 and TRBJ1-5; D may be TRBD1 (6 bases). There are 14 residues in the CDR3. The germline gives CDR1 KGHSH, CDR2 LQKENI. The V gene lost 3 bases and the J gene lost 9 bases, with 15 bases spanning the gap. The CDR3 DNA sequence: TGTGCCAGCTCACCGGACAGAGGAATCACGCCCCAGCATTTT. Amino acid sequence: CASSPDRGITPQHF. Drawing the rest from reference TRBV18 and TRBJ1-5, the complete variable domain is NAGVMQNPRHLVRRRGQEARLRCSPMKGHSHVYWYRQLPEEGLKFMVYLQKENIIDESGMPKERFSAEFPKEGPSILRIQQVVRGDSAAYFCASSPDRGITPQHFGDGTRLSIL.

V and J are TRBV4-2 and TRBJ2-5, with D maybe TRBD2 (5 bases). Looked up from germline, CDR1 is LGHNA and CDR2 is YNFKEQ. V shed 0 bases and J shed 2 bases, with 22 bases lying between them. The CDR3 is 19 amino acids. Written as DNA, the CDR3 is TGTGCCAGCAGCCAAGATTTTCGGGTAGAGCGGCCAACACAAGAGACCCAGTACTTC. Translating it yields CASSQDFRVERPTQETQYF.

The chain couples TRBV19 to TRBJ2-1; 9 bases match TRBD2. The CDR3 is 17 residues long. Germline values: CDR1 LNHDA, CDR2 SQIVND (reference sequence). J lost 0 bases, V lost 3 bases, and 6 bases had no gene match. The CDR3 loop reads CASSIRRGGGSYNEQFF. The CDR3 DNA is TGTGCCAGTAGTATTCGGCGCGGGGGGGGCTCCTACAATGAGCAGTTCTTC.

The chain is built from TRBV7-7 and TRBJ2-1; D tentatively reads TRBD1 or TRBD2 (5 bases each). Germline values: CDR1 SSHAT, CDR2 FNYEAQ (reference sequence). This CDR3 comprises 14 residues. The chain's CDR3 is CANQDYLGAGEQFF. CDR3 in DNA: TGTGCTAACCAAGACTACCTAGGGGCCGGTGAGCAGTTCTTC.

V gene TRBV7-9 combines with J gene TRBJ2-5; 12 bases are a match to TRBD2. Looked up from germline, CDR1 is SEHNR and CDR2 is FQNEAQ (reference sequence). After removal of 4 bases from V and 2 bases from J, the junction contained 11 bases not matched to a gene. This CDR3 has 18 amino acids. DNA of the CDR3: TGTGCCAGCAGCTCGCCGTTCCTCCTAGCGGGGGGGCAAGAGACCCAGTACTTC. Translating gives CASSSPFLLAGGQETQYF.

The CDR3 sequence is CASSLEPYEQYF. The DNA of the CDR3 is TGTGCCAGCAGTTTAGAACCCTACGAGCAGTACTTC. The chain carries TRBV6-5 and TRBJ2-7; the D is unclear. The CDR3 consists of 12 residues. CDR1 is MNHEY, CDR2 SVGAGI, per germline. The V end lost 4 bases, the J end lost 2 bases, and 6 bases lay between the germline ends.

The V gene is TRBV5-5, the J gene TRBJ2-7; 10 positions agree with TRBD2. Germline CDR1 reads SGHKS; CDR2 reads YYEKEE (reference sequence). V shed 4 bases and J 0 bases; nucleotides not matched to a gene: 10. This CDR3 region has 17 residues. The CDR3 coding sequence is TGTGCCAGCAGCCCCGGTTGGAGCGGGGGGGCCTCCTACGAGCAGTACTTC. It translates to CASSPGWSGGASYEQYF.